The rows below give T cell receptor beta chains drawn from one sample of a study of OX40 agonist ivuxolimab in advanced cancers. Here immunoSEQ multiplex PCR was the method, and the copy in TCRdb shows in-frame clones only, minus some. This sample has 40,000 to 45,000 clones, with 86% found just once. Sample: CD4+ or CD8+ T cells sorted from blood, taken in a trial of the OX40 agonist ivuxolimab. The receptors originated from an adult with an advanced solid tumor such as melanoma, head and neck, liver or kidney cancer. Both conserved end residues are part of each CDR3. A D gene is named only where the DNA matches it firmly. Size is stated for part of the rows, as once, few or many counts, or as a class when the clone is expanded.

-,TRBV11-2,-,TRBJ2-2,TGTGCCAGCAGCTTAGGTCCTAGTAAAACCGGGGAGCTGTTTTTT,CASSLGPSKTGELFF
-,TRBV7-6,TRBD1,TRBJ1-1,TGTGCCAGCAGCAGAGGGACAGGGCGCCGCTTAGACACTGAAGCTTTCTTT,CASSRGTGRRLDTEAFF
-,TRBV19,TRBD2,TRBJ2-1,TGTGCCAGTAGCTATAGCGGGAGTGGCGGTCATGAGCAGTTCTTC,CASSYSGSGGHEQFF
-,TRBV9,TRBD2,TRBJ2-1,TGTGCCAGCAGCGTACTTGGGACTAGCAGTCACAATGAGCAGTTCTTC,CASSVLGTSSHNEQFF
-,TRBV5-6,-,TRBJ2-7,TGTGCCAGCAGCGGGGGGGGGCAGGGGCCCTACGAGCAGTACTTC,CASSGGGQGPYEQYF
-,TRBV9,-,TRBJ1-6,TGTGCCAGCAGCGTTGGGGGCTCCTATAATTCACCCCTCCACTTT,CASSVGGSYNSPLHF
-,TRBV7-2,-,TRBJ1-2,TGTGCCAGCAGCTTAGTTCCCGTCGCGGCAGACCCTAACTATGGCTACACCTTC,CASSLVPVAADPNYGYTF
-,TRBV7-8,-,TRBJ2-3,TGTGCCAGCAGAGGGTCCACAGATACGCAGTATTTT,CASRGSTDTQYF
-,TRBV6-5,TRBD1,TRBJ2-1,TGTGCCAGCAGTCAGACAGGGGCCTTCTACAATGAGCAGTTCTTC,CASSQTGAFYNEQFF
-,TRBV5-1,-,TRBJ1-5,TGCGCCAGGAAGCACAGGGAGCTTCTTCAGCCCCAGCATTTT,CARKHRELLQPQHF
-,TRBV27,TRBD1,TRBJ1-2,TGTGCCAGCAGTCACAGGGGGCGCGAAGGCTACACCTTC,CASSHRGREGYTF
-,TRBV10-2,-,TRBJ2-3,TGCGCCAGCAGTGCCGGCACAGATACGCAGTATTTT,CASSAGTDTQYF
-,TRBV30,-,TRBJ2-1,TGTGCCTGGAAGGGGGGCCACAATGAGCAGTTCTTC,CAWKGGHNEQFF
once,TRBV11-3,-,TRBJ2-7,TGTGCCAGCAGCTTAGGTCCCCCCTACGAGCAGTACTTC,CASSLGPPYEQYF
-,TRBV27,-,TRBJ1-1,TGTGCCAGCAGTTTATCGTTATGGGGAAACGAAGCTTTCTTT,CASSLSLWGNEAFF
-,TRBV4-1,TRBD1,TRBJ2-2,TGCGCCAGCAGCCACCGACAGGGGGCCGTAAACACCGGGGAGCTGTTTTTT,CASSHRQGAVNTGELFF
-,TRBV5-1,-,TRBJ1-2,TGCGCCAGCAGCTTGGCGGGTTCTAACTATGGCTACACCTTC,CASSLAGSNYGYTF
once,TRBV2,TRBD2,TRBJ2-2,TGTGCCAGCAGTGACGAGCGGGAGTCGATTTCGGCCGGGGAGCTGTTTTTT,CASSDERESISAGELFF
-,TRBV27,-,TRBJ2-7,TGTGCCAGCAGTTTGGGGCCCTACTCCTACGAGCAGTACTTC,CASSLGPYSYEQYF
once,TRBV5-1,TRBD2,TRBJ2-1,TGCGCCAGCAGCTCCAAGGCGGGAGAATTTAACTACAATGAGCAGTTCTTC,CASSSKAGEFNYNEQFF
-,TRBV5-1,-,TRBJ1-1,TGCGCCAGCAGCTTGCGCTACCGGAACACTGAAGCTTTCTTT,CASSLRYRNTEAFF
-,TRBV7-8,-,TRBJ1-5,TGTGCCAGCAGTAGACACCGGGACAACAATCAGCCCCAGCATTTT,CASSRHRDNNQPQHF
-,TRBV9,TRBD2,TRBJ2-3,TGTGCCAGCAGCGTAGTGGCTAGCGGTCTCACAGATACGCAGTATTTT,CASSVVASGLTDTQYF
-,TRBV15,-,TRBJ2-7,TGTGCCACCAGCAGAGACGAGGACGAGCAGTACTTC,CATSRDEDEQYF
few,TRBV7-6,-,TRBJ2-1,TGTGCCAGCAGCTTAAGCGGAGGTTCCTACAATGAGCAGTTCTTC,CASSLSGGSYNEQFF
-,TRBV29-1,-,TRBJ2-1,TGCAGCGTTGGATCCACCGGGCAGTTCTTC,CSVGSTGQFF
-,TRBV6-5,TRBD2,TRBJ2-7,TGTGCCAGCAGGAATATAGCGGGATTCTCCTACGAGCAGTACTTC,CASRNIAGFSYEQYF
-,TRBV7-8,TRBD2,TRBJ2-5,TGTGCCAGCAGCTTCCGGACTAGCGGGAGTGAGACCCAGTACTTC,CASSFRTSGSETQYF
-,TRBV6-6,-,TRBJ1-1,TGTGCCAGCAGTCTGGGGTCGGAAGCTTTCTTT,CASSLGSEAFF
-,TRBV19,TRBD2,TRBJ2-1,TGTGCCAGTAGTACTGAAATCGGGACTAGCGGGAGGACTGAGCAGTTCTTC,CASSTEIGTSGRTEQFF
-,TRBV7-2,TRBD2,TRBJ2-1,TGTGCCAGCAGCTTTAACCTAGCGGGGGGTCGAAATGAGCAGTTCTTC,CASSFNLAGGRNEQFF
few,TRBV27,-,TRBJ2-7,TGTGCCAGCCGACTAGGACGGACCTACGAGCAGTACTTC,CASRLGRTYEQYF
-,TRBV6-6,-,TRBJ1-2,TGTGCCAGCAGATTCACGGCGGGCTACACCTTC,CASRFTAGYTF
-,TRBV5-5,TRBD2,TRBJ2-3,TGTGCCAGCAGCCTGAGGACTAGCGGGGGGTTAGATACGCAGTATTTT,CASSLRTSGGLDTQYF
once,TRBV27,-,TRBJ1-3,TGTGCCAGGACTAAGCGGGGAGTGAGCTCTGGAAACACCATATATTTT,CARTKRGVSSGNTIYF
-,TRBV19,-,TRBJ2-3,TGTGCCAGTATCGGTGTCCCCACAGATACGCAGTATTTT,CASIGVPTDTQYF
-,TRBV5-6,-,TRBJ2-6,TGTGCCAGCAGCCTGGGGGTAGGGGCCAACGTCCTGACTTTC,CASSLGVGANVLTF
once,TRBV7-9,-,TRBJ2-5,TGTGCCAGCAGCCCCCCCCTGCAGGGAGCGACTGGAGAGACCCAGTACTTC,CASSPPLQGATGETQYF
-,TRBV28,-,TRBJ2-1,TGTGCCAGCGCTTGGGGGAGAGAATACAATGAGCAGTTCTTC,CASAWGREYNEQFF
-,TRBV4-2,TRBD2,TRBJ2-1,TGTGCCAGCAGCCAATCTATAGCGGGAGTTAACAATGAGCAGTTCTTC,CASSQSIAGVNNEQFF
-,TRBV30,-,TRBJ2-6,TGTGCCTGGAGTGCATTGCAGGTCCGGTCTGGGGCCAACGTCCTGACTTTC,CAWSALQVRSGANVLTF
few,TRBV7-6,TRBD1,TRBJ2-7,TGTGCCAGCAGCTGGGGACAGATCTACGAGCAGTACTTC,CASSWGQIYEQYF
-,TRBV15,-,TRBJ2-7,TGTGCCACCAGCATCCGCGACAGGCCGCAGGGGGAGCAGTACTTC,CATSIRDRPQGEQYF
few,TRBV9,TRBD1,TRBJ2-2,TGTGCCAGCAGCGTTGGACAGGGGGCGCAGAACACCGGGGAGCTGTTTTTT,CASSVGQGAQNTGELFF
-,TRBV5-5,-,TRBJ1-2,TGTGCCAGCAGCTTGTCACTGAGTAACTATGGCTACACCTTC,CASSLSLSNYGYTF
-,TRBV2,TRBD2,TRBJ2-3,TGTGCCAGCAGCCATGGACTAGCGGGAGCGGCAGATACGCAGTATTTT,CASSHGLAGAADTQYF
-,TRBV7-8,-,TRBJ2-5,TGTGCCAGCAGCCAACGGGTGGGACTCCAAGAGACCCAGTACTTC,CASSQRVGLQETQYF
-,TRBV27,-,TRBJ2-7,TGTGCCAGCAGTACTTCCCCCTACGAGCAGTACTTC,CASSTSPYEQYF
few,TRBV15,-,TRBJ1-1,TGTGCCACCAGCAGAGGCATGAACACTGAAGCTTTCTTT,CATSRGMNTEAFF
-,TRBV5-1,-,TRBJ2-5,TGCGCCAGCAGCTTGGACGCAGGGGTTATAGAGACCCAGTACTTC,CASSLDAGVIETQYF
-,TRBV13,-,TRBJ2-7,TGTGCCAGCAGCCCCCCCGGGGCCCTCAACCCCTACGAGCAGTACTTC,CASSPPGALNPYEQYF
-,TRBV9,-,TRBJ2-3,TGTGCCAGCAGCGTAAATGGGGCCCCTAGCACAGATACGCAGTATTTT,CASSVNGAPSTDTQYF
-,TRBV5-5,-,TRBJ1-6,TGTGCCAGCAGTGAAGAATCACCCCTCCACTTT,CASSEESPLHF
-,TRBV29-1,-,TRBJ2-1,TGCAGCGTTAAGGATAATGAGCAGTTCTTC,CSVKDNEQFF
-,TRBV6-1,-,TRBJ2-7,TGTGCCAGCAGCCTGGGGGACATTAGCTCCTACGAGCAGTACTTC,CASSLGDISSYEQYF
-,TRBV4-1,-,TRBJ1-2,TGCGCCAGCAGCCTACGGACCACAGGAGCTAACTATGGCTACACCTTC,CASSLRTTGANYGYTF
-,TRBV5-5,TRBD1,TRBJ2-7,TGTGCCAGCAGCTTGGGCAGGGGGTACTACGAGCAGTACTTC,CASSLGRGYYEQYF
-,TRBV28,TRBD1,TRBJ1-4,TGTGCCAGCAGTTTAAAGCACCGGACAGGGGGTTCGGGTGAAAAACTGTTTTTT,CASSLKHRTGGSGEKLFF